This TCR beta chain is drawn from a study of CD8+CD57+ T cells in acquired aplastic anemia. In the study overall: An average of about 3.2 ug of DNA was obtained from sorted CD4+ and CD8+ cells. General observations from the study: Between patients and controls, 25 to 30 CD8+ CDR3 sequences were found in common.

In germline, CDR1 is SEHNR, CDR2 FQNEAQ (reference sequence). The CDR3 has 15 residues. As for this clonotype: Antigen specificity is unknown. It may be a read error: a sequence one base away is much more abundant.

Patients chosen for sequencing had CD8+CD57+ cells that had expanded, as shown by flow cytometry. Patients were untreated when blood was sampled. Genomic DNA templated the TCR beta VDJ and CDR3 profiling. MiXCR, applied by TCRdb to the reads, yields one record per CDR3 protein. The data hold hundreds of thousands of distinct CDR3 sequences, with under 40% observed a single time. V usage is TRBV7-9 and J usage is TRBJ1-5; unclear D gene. The source material was sorted CD4+, CD8+, or CD8+CD57+ T cells (not recorded which) from PBMCs. The receptor comes from a human donor with aplastic anemia. The chain's CDR3 is CASSNTPSGNRPQHF. The CDR3 nucleotides read TGTGCCAGCAGTAATACACCTTCAGGCAATCGGCCCCAGCATTTT.